This TCR beta chain was captured in a study of blood T cell repertoires in COVID-19. Study context: Some COVID-19 samples were acute and others convalescent; all came from the United States, Italy and Spain. T cells, B-cell-depleted T cells, or PBMCs provided the cDNA or gDNA that served as material.

Germline V lookup: CDR1 SGHKS, CDR2 YYEKEE (reference sequence). Deletions cut 4 bases from V and 6 bases from J, with 20 bases between. The CDR3 has 15 residues. As originally analysed: Using reference gene primer amplification, nucleated cell counts were estimated. Only in-frame clones appear in the TCRdb table, and some are missing; sequencing was by immunoSEQ multiplex PCR. Clonal size and the V and J genes are those of that table, whereas D and trimming came from the DNA. The sample consists of over 200,000 clones, more than 70% of them appearing once. This chain uses TRBV5-5 with TRBJ2-7; D is possibly TRBD2 (6 bases). The sequencing input was peripheral blood. The sequence was collected from a woman aged 50 to 60 with acute or convalescent COVID-19. The CDR3 sequence: CASSRPPGLTREQYF. The CDR3 DNA follows: TGTGCCAGCAGCCGACCCCCGGGACTCACCCGCGAGCAGTACTTC. Full variable domain (rest looked up from reference TRBV5-5 and TRBJ2-7): DAGVTQSPTHLIKTRGQQVTLRCSPISGHKSVSWYQQVLGQGPQFIFQYYEKEERGRGNFPDRFSARQFPNYSSELNVNALLLGDSALYLCASSRPPGLTREQYFGPGTRLTVT.